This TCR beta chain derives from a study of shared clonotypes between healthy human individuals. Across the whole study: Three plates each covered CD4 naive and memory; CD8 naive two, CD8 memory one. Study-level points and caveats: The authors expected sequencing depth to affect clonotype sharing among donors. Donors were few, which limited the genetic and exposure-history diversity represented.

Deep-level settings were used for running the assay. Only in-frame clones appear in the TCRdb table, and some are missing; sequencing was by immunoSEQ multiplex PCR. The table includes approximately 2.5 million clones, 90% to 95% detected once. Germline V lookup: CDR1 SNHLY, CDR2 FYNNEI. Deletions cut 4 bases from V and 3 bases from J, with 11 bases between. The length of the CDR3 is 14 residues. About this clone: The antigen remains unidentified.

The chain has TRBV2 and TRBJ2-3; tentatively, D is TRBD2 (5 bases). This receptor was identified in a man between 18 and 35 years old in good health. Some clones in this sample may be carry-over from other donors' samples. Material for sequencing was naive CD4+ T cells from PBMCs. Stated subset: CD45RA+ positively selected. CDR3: CASSVLGETDTQYF. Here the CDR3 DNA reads TGTGCCAGCAGTGTATTGGGAGAGACAGATACGCAGTATTTT.